Following are 19 T cell receptor beta chains from one sample sequenced in a study of blood T cell repertoires in COVID-19. Sequencing used immunoSEQ multiplex PCR; TCRdb keeps in-frame clones, though not all of them. The sample records some 390,000 clones, approximately 86% being singletons. Sample: peripheral blood. Receptor source: a human donor in a cohort sampled during active COVID-19.

V is TRBV7-9 and J is TRBJ1-1; tentative D call: TRBD1 (5 bases). V was pared by 4 bases and J by 5 bases, with 14 bases between. Germline assignment: CDR1 SEHNR and CDR2 FQNEAQ (reference sequence). The CDR3 runs to 14 residues. The DNA of the CDR3 is TGTGCCAGCAGCTCTCTTCTTAACAGGACTGAAGCTTTCTTT. This sequence encodes CASSSLLNRTEAFF.

This rearrangement joins TRBV28 to TRBJ1-5; D might be TRBD1 (5 bases). Trimming took 5 bases from V and 1 from J, leaving 12 bases between them. There are 15 residues in the CDR3. Per germline, CDR1 MDHEN and CDR2 SYDVKM. The CDR3 sequence is CASSTRTPSNQPQHF. The DNA for the CDR3 is TGTGCCAGCAGTACCCGGACACCGAGCAATCAGCCCCAGCATTTT.

This clone was detected only a few times. V is TRBV5-1 and J is TRBJ2-1; D perhaps matches TRBD1 (6 bases). Trimming left V 5 bases short and J 9 bases short, with 18 bases between. The CDR3 spans 14 residues. CDR1 and CDR2 from the germline V gene are SGHRS and YFSETQ. This CDR3 reads CASRNDRLFFEQFF. CDR3 sequence (DNA): TGCGCCAGCAGGAACGACAGGCTTTTTTTTGAGCAGTTCTTC.

The chain employs TRBV6-5 and TRBJ2-7; D might be TRBD2 (6 bases). This CDR3 contains 13 residues. The V gene's germline CDR1 is MNHEY and CDR2 SVGAGI. V lost 5 bases and J 5 bases, leaving 13 bases between the germline ends. CDR3 sequence reads: CASSNIRGNEQYF. CDR3 nucleotides: TGTGCCAGCAGTAATATTCGGGGGAACGAGCAGTACTTC.

The chain is built from TRBV30 and TRBJ1-1; a weak D match, TRBD1 (6 bases). The V and J ends lost 7 bases and 0 bases respectively, with 12 bases between them. The CDR3 spans 13 residues. The germline gives CDR1 GTSNPN, CDR2 SVGIG (reference sequence). Here the CDR3 DNA reads TGTGCCTCCACAGGGATAATGAACACTGAAGCTTTCTTT. Its translation is CASTGIMNTEAFF. Filled out from reference TRBV30 and TRBJ1-1, the complete variable domain reads SQTIHQWPATLVQPVGSPLSLECTVEGTSNPNLYWYRQAAGRGLQLLFYSVGIGQISSEVPQNLSASRPQDRQFILSSKKLLLSDSGFYLCASTGIMNTEAFFGQGTRLTVV.

CDR3 sequence (DNA): TGTGCCAGCAGTTCGTCAGGGGGCTCGTTAGACTATGGCTACACCTTC. Translation: CASSSSGGSLDYGYTF. The J gene is TRBJ1-2, the V gene TRBV28, with 8 bases matching TRBD1. CDR3 length: 16 residues. Germline CDR1 is MDHEN and CDR2 is SYDVKM. Trimming at V came to 4 bases and at J to 3 bases, leaving 10 bases not matched to a gene.

V gene TRBV3-1 (or the pseudogene TRBV3-2) combines with J gene TRBJ2-5; a possible D gene is TRBD2 (5 bases). V lost 5 bases, J lost 0 bases, and 7 bases lay in between. The CDR3 is 13 amino acids. The germline gives CDR1 LGHDT, CDR2 YNNKEL (reference sequence). CDR3 nucleotides: TGTGCCAGCAGCTTGGGAGACCAAGAGACCCAGTACTTC. This gives the protein CASSLGDQETQYF.

This chain connects TRBV7-2 to TRBJ1-3, with a possible D match to TRBD1 (5 bases). Germline CDR1 reads SGHTA; CDR2 reads FQGNSA. V was trimmed by 5 bases and J by 4 bases, leaving 15 bases between them. The CDR3 has 15 amino acids. CDR3 sequence (DNA): TGTGCCAGCAGCCCCCGGGCGGGGGACGGAAACACCATATATTTT. It yields the protein CASSPRAGDGNTIYF.

The chain links TRBV6-2 or TRBV6-3 to TRBJ2-3; 13 bases agree with TRBD2. From germline, CDR1 is MNHEY and CDR2 SVGEGT. The CDR3 has 17 residues. V was pared by 6 bases and J by 4 bases, with 10 bases of the junction left unmatched. This chain's CDR3 is CASSLIRLAGGSDTQYF. For the CDR3, the DNA is TGTGCCAGCAGCCTTATAAGACTAGCGGGAGGTTCAGATACGCAGTATTTT.

V gene TRBV5-1 combines with J gene TRBJ2-4, with TRBD1 identical over 7 bases. The CDR3 extends over 16 amino acids. Looked up from germline, CDR1 is SGHRS and CDR2 is YFSETQ. The V segment lost 1 base and the J segment 2 bases; nucleotides outside the gene matches: 6. The CDR3, as DNA: TGCGCCAGCAGCTTGACCCAGGGGGTAACCAAAAACATTCAGTACTTC. This encodes CASSLTQGVTKNIQYF.

This clone was seen only a few times. This chain uses TRBV6-5 with TRBJ2-2, with a tentative D call TRBD2 (6 bases). V dropped 4 bases and J dropped 5 bases, with 11 bases sitting between them. The CDR3 has 14 residues. Germline V gene lookup returns CDR1 MNHEY and CDR2 SVGAGI. The CDR3 spells CASSWREGTGELFF. The CDR3 bases are TGTGCCAGCAGTTGGCGGGAAGGGACCGGGGAGCTGTTTTTT.

The J gene is TRBJ2-3, the V gene TRBV7-9; 8 bases are a match to TRBD2. The CDR3 has 16 amino acids. Trimming took 7 bases from V and 4 from J; bases not matched to a gene: 13. Germline loops: CDR1 SEHNR, CDR2 FQNEAQ (reference sequence). CDR3 sequence: CASTFLVGGGSDTQYF. The CDR3 bases are TGTGCCAGCACCTTCTTAGTTGGCGGGGGGTCAGATACGCAGTATTTT.

CDR3 sequence (DNA): TGTGCCAGCCGAGGGCATGGCTACGAGCAGTACTTC. Amino acids: CASRGHGYEQYF. The V and J genes are TRBV7-9 and TRBJ2-7; TRBD2 might be the D (5 bases). CDR3 length: 12 amino acids. V dropped 8 bases and J dropped 3 bases, with 11 bases sitting between them. Germline CDR1 and CDR2: SEHNR and FQNEAQ (reference sequence).

In this sample, this clone is medium-sized. The chain employs TRBV2 and TRBJ1-4; possible D gene TRBD1, 6 bases. V was trimmed by 4 bases and J by 0 bases, leaving 9 bases between them. Germline CDR1 is SNHLY and CDR2 is FYNNEI. CDR3 length: 15 residues. CDR3 DNA: TGTGCCAGCAGTGGGGACACTTCAACTAATGAAAAACTGTTTTTT. Its protein product is CASSGDTSTNEKLFF. Using reference TRBV2 and TRBJ1-4 for the parts outside the CDR3, the full variable domain is EPEVTQTPSHQVTQMGQEVILRCVPISNHLYFYWYRQILGQKVEFLVSFYNNEISEKSEIFDDQFSVERPDGSNFTLKIRSTKLEDSAMYFCASSGDTSTNEKLFFGSGTQLSVL.

The chain couples TRBV12-3 or TRBV12-4 to TRBJ2-3; the D gene is possibly TRBD2 (6 bases). The CDR3 consists of 13 residues. V was clipped by 6 bases and J by 6 bases, with 13 bases between them. The CDR3, as DNA: TGTGCCAGCAGCGATGGGGACTTGGATACGCAGTATTTT. Encoded protein: CASSDGDLDTQYF.

This clone was observed a few times. The sample carries other DNA sequences with the same CDR3. The V call is TRBV7-2, the J call TRBJ2-2, with unresolved D. The CDR3 spans 14 residues. The V gene lost 3 bases and the J gene lost 1 base, with 6 bases spanning the gap. The germline V gene has CDR1 SGHTA and CDR2 FQGNSA. The CDR3 protein is CASSLVQNTGELFF. The CDR3, as DNA: TGTGCCAGCAGCTTGGTACAGAACACCGGGGAGCTGTTTTTT.

The chain couples TRBV5-5 to TRBJ1-1, with D unclear. The CDR3 has 13 amino acids. Germline V gene data show CDR1 as SGHKS and CDR2 as YYEKEE (reference sequence). V was shortened by 2 bases and J by 8 bases, with 13 bases between the two germline ends. In nucleotides, the CDR3 is TGTGCCAGCAGCTTATCTGTTTTAGTAGAAGCTTTCTTT. It is translated as CASSLSVLVEAFF. The full variable domain, rest sourced from reference TRBV5-5 and TRBJ1-1, is DAGVTQSPTHLIKTRGQQVTLRCSPISGHKSVSWYQQVLGQGPQFIFQYYEKEERGRGNFPDRFSARQFPNYSSELNVNALLLGDSALYLCASSLSVLVEAFFGQGTRLTVV.

The chain has TRBV27 and TRBJ1-1; 7 nucleotides align to TRBD1. Trimming took 0 bases from V and 3 from J; bases not matched to a gene: 4. CDR1 MNHEY and CDR2 SMNVEV come from the germline V gene (reference sequence). The CDR3 loop spans 15 amino acids. This CDR3 is CASSLSGTGDTEAFF. The CDR3 DNA reads as TGTGCCAGCAGTTTATCGGGCACAGGGGACACTGAAGCTTTCTTT.

The J gene is TRBJ2-3, the V gene TRBV5-6, with unresolved D. The CDR3 sequence is 16 residues long. V was cut by 2 bases and J by 2 bases, with 15 bases left in between. Germline assignment: CDR1 SGHDT and CDR2 YYEEEE. CDR3 bases: TGTGCCAGCAGCTTAACTCTTTCAGCGACCACAGATACGCAGTATTTT. Translation gives CASSLTLSATTDTQYF.